This T cell receptor beta chain was found in a study of blood T cell repertoires in COVID-19. At the level of the study: Sample material is recorded as cDNA or gDNA derived from T cells, B-cell-depleted T cells, or PBMCs.

This CDR3 is built from 15 residues. Germline V gene sequence: CDR1 MNHEY, CDR2 SVGAGI. J gave up 0 bases and V 10 bases, and 5 bases lay outside the gene matches. Assay: immunoSEQ multiplex PCR; the TCRdb copy retains only in-frame clones and omits some. The sample carries about 60,000 clones, roughly 90% recorded once. The specimen sequenced was peripheral blood. This TCR derives from a man aged 60 to 69 with active COVID-19. This sequence joins TRBV6-5 and TRBJ2-6, with TRBD1 identical over 8 bases. CDR3 sequence (DNA): TGTGCCATCGCGGACAGGGCCTCTGGGGCCAACGTCCTGACTTTC. Residues: CAIADRASGANVLTF.